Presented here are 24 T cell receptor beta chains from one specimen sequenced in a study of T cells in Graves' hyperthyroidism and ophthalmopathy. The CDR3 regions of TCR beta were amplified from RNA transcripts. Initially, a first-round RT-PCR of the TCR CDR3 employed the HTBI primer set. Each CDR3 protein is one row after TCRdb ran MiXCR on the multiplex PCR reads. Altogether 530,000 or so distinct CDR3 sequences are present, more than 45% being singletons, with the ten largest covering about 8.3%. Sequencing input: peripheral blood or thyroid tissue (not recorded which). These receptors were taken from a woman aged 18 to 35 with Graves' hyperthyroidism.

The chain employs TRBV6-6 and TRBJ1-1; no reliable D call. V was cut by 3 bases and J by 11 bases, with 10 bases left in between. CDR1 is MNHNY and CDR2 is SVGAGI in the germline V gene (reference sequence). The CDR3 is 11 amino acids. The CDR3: CASSYSRNAFF. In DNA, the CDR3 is TGTGCCAGCAGTTATTCGCGCAATGCTTTCTTT.

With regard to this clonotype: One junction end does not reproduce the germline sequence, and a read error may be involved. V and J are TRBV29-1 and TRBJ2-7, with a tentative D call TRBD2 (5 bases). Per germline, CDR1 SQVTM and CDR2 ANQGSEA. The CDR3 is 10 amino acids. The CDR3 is CSVEGFNEQF. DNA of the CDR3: TGCAGCGTAGAGGGCTTCAATGAGCAGTTC.

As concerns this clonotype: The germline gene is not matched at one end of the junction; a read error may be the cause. CDR3: CVSSVAGSTDTQYF. The CDR3 bases are TGTGTCAGCAGCGTAGCAGGTAGCACAGATACGCAGTATTTT. V is TRBV9 and J is TRBJ2-3; D unclear. Germline loops: CDR1 SGDLS, CDR2 YYNGEE. The CDR3 is 14 amino acids.

CDR3 loop: CASRREGASGYGYTF. CDR3 DNA sequence: TGTGCCAGCAGAAGGGAGGGGGCGAGTGGCTATGGCTACACCTTC. This chain connects TRBV9 to TRBJ1-2; 7 positions match TRBD1. The V gene end was trimmed by 5 bases and the J gene end by 4 bases; junction bases not matched to a gene: 11. CDR3 length equals 15 residues. Germline values: CDR1 SGDLS, CDR2 YYNGEE.

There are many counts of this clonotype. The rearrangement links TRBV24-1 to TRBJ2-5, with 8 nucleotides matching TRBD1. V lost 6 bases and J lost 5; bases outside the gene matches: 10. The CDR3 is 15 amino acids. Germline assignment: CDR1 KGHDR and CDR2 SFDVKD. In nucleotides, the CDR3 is TGTGCCACCAGTTCAACGGACAGGGACACTGAGACCCAGTACTTC. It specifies CATSSTDRDTETQYF.

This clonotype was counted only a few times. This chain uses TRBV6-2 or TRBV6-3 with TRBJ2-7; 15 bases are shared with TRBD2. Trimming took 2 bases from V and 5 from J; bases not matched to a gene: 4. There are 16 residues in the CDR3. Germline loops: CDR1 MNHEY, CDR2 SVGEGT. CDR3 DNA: TGTGCCAGCAGTTACGGGACTAGCGGGAGGATTCACGAGCAGTACTTC. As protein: CASSYGTSGRIHEQYF.

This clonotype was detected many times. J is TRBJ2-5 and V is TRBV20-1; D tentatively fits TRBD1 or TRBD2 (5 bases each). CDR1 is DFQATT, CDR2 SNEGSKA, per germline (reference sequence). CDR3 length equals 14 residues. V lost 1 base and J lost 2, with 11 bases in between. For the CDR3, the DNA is TGCAGTGCTAGAGCTGGGGGATTTCAAGAGACCCAGTACTTC. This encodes CSARAGGFQETQYF.

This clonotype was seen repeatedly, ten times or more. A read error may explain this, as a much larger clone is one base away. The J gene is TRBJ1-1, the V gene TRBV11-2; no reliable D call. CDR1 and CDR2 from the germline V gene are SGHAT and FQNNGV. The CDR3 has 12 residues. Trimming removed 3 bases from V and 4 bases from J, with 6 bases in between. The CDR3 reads CASSFGSTEAFF. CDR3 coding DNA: TGTGCCAGCAGCTTCGGGAGCACTGAAGCTTTCTTT.

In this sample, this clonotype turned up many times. In nucleotides, the CDR3 is TGCGCCAGCAGCTCAGATAGCTTCTACGAGCAGTACTTC. Protein: CASSSDSFYEQYF. The gene calls are TRBV4-1 and TRBJ2-7; D is uncertain. CDR3 length equals 13 residues. Trimming shortened V by 5 bases and J by 3 bases, and 11 bases separated the two germline ends. Germline V gene sequence: CDR1 MGHRA, CDR2 YSYEKL.

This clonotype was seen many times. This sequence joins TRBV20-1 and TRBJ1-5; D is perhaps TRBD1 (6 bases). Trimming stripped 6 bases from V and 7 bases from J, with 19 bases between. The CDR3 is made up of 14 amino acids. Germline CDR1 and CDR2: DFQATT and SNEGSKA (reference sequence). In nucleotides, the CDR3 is TGCAGTGCCCGAACGGTCAGGGGAAGGCAGCCCCAGCATTTT. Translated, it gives CSARTVRGRQPQHF.

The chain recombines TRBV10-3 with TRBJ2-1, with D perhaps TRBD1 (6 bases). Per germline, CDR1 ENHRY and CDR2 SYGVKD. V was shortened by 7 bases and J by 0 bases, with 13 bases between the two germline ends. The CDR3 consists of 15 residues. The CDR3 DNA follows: TGTGCCATCACCGCGGAAGGGGGCTCCTACAATGAGCAGTTCTTC. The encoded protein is CAITAEGGSYNEQFF.

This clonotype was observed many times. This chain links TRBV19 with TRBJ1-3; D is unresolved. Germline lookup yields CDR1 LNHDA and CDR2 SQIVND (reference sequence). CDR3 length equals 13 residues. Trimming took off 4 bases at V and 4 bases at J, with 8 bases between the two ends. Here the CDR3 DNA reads TGTGCCAGTAGTAAGGCCCCAGGAAACACCATATATTTT. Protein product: CASSKAPGNTIYF.

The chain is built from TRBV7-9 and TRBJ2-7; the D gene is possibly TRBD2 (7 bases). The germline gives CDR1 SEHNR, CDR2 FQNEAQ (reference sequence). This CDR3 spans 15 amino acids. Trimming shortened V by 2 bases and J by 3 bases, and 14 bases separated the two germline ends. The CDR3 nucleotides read TGTGCCAGCAGCTTATACACAGGGAGGGACTACGAGCAGTACTTC. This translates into CASSLYTGRDYEQYF.

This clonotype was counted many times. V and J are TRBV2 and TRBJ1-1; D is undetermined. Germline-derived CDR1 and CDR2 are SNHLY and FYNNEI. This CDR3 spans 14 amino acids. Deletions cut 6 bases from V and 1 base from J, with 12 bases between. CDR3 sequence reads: CASSTSLANTEAFF. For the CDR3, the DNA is TGTGCCAGCAGCACCTCATTAGCGAACACTGAAGCTTTCTTT.

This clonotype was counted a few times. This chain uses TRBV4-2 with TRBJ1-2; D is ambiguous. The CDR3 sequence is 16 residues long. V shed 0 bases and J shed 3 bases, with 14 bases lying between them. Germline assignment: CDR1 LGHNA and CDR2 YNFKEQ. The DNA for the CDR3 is TGTGCCAGCAGCCAAGACCTCTCAAACAGATACTATGGCTACACCTTC. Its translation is CASSQDLSNRYYGYTF.

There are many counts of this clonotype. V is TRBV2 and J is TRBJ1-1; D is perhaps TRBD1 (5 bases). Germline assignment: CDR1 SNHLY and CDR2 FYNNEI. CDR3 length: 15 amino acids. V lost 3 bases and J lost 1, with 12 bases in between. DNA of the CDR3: TGTGCCAGCAGTGAGGGGGGTAGGGGGAACACTGAAGCTTTCTTT. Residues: CASSEGGRGNTEAFF.

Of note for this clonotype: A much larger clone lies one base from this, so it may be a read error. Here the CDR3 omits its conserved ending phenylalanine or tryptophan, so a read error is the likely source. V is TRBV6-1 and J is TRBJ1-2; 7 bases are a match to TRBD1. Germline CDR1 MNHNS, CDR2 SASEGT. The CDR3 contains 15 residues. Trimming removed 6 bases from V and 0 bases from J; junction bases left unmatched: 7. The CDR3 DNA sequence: TGTGCCAGCAGAGGCCTGGACAGGCCTAACTATGGCTACACCCTC. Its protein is CASRGLDRPNYGYTL.

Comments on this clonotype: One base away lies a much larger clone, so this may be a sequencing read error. The DNA of the CDR3 is TGTGCCAGTCGGGGACTAGCCTTCTACGAGCGGTACTTC. Translated, it gives CASRGLAFYERYF. The V gene is TRBV6-5, the J gene TRBJ2-7, with TRBD2 identical over 9 bases. Germline-derived CDR1 and CDR2 are MNHEY and SVGAGI. This CDR3 region has 13 residues.

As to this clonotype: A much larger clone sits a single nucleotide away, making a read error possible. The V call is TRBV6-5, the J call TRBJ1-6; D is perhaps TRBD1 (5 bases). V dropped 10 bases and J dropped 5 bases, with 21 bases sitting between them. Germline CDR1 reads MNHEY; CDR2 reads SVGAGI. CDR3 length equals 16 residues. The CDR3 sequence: CANRRRGWLDNSPLHF. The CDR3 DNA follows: TGTGCCAACAGGCGCCGGGGTTGGCTAGATAATTCACCCCTCCACTTT.

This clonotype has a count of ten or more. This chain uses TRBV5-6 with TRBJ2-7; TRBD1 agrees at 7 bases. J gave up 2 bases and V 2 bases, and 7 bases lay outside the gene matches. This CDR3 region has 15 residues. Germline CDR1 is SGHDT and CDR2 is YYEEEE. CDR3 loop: CASSFSLGTAYEQYF. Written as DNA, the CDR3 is TGTGCCAGCAGCTTCAGCCTCGGGACAGCCTACGAGCAGTACTTC. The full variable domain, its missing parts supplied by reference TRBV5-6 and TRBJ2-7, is DAGVTQSPTHLIKTRGQQVTLRCSPKSGHDTVSWYQQALGQGPQFIFQYYEEEERQRGNFPDRFSGHQFPNYSSELNVNALLLGDSALYLCASSFSLGTAYEQYFGPGTRLTVT.

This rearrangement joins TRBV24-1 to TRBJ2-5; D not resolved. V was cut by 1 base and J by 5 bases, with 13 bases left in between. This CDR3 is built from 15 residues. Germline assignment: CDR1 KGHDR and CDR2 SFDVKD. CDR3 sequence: CATSDLSSRSETQYF. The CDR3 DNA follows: TGTGCCACCAGTGATTTAAGTTCCAGGTCGGAGACCCAGTACTTC.

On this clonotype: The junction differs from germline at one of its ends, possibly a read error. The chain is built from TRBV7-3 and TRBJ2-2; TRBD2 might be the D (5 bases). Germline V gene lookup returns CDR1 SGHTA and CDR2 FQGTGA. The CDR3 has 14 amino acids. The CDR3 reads CASSLVANTGEPFF. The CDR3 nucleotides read TGTGCCAGCAGCTTAGTGGCTAACACCGGGGAGCCGTTTTTT. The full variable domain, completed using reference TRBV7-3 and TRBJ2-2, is GAGVSQTPSNKVTEKGKYVELRCDPISGHTALYWYRQSLGQGPEFLIYFQGTGAADDSGLPNDRFFAVRPEGSVSTLKIQRTERGDSAVYLCASSLVANTGEPFFGEGSRLTVL.

CDR3: CASSQGQGAFEQYF. In nucleotides, the CDR3 is TGTGCCAGCAGCCAGGGACAGGGGGCTTTCGAGCAGTACTTC. The gene calls are TRBV11-2 and TRBJ2-7; 12 bases match TRBD1. The CDR3 is 14 residues long. Looked up from germline, CDR1 is SGHAT and CDR2 is FQNNGV. Germline trimming cut 5 bases from V and 6 bases from J; bases unmatched to any gene: 5.

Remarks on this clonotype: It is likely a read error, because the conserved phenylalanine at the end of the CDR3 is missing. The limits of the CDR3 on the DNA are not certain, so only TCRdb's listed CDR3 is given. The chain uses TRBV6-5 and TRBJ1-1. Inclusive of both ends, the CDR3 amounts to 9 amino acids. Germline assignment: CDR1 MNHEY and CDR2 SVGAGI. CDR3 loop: CASSDLGFP.